This paragraph reports one T cell receptor (beta chain). Other DNA sequences from this sample encode an identical CDR3 as well. Trimming left V 4 bases short and J 4 bases short, with 5 bases between. Germline V lookup: CDR1 SQVTM, CDR2 ANQGSEA. The CDR3 has 11 residues. The sample originates from a study of Ad26.COV2.S vaccination and SARS-CoV-2 variants. Treatment here: 15 to 20 received Ad26.COV2.S at low or high dose, single or two shots; several received placebo; per-sample allocation not given. Day 63 after the first injection of vaccine or placebo was the sampling time. Repertoires were generated with immunoSEQ multiplex PCR, while TCRdb's copy carries only in-frame clones and drops some. The table includes hundreds of thousands of clones, 75% to 95% detected once.

Sequencing used peripheral blood, obtained in a trial of Ad26.COV2.S vaccine versus placebo. This clonotype was sampled from a person aged 18-65 years who received the Ad26.COV2.S COVID-19 vaccine or a placebo. The V gene is TRBV29-1, the J gene TRBJ2-1; no definite D call. The CDR3 sequence is CSVATYNEQFF. CDR3 nucleotides: TGCAGCGTTGCAACGTACAATGAGCAGTTCTTC.